Listed below are T cell receptor beta chains from one sample, sequenced in a study of cytomegalovirus exposure and HLA in healthy donors. Produced via immunoSEQ multiplex PCR; TCRdb's table is partial and in-frame only. The sample lists about 130,000 clones, 74% occurring once. Sample: PBMCs. These receptors were collected from a man aged 18 to 29 in good health and CMV-seropositive. Each CDR3 is given with its conserved first and last residue. Each record gives: D gene, V gene, clone size, J gene, CDR3 protein, CDR3 DNA. The D gene is left open where the match is weak. A row's size may be missing; if present it is once, few, many or a size class.

>NA|TRBV6-1|NA|TRBJ1-6
CASMEGGSPLHF
TGTGCCAGCATGGAGGGTGGTTCACCCCTCCACTTT
>NA|TRBV29-1|NA|TRBJ1-5
CSVEWGHSPGTQHF
TGCAGCGTTGAATGGGGACACTCTCCCGGGACCCAGCATTTT
>TRBD2|TRBV19|NA|TRBJ2-1
CASSIAPRAGYNEQFF
TGTGCCAGTAGTATAGCCCCTCGAGCGGGGTACAATGAGCAGTTCTTC
>TRBD1|TRBV6-6|NA|TRBJ1-2
CASSYRAGGEGYTF
TGTGCCAGCAGTTACCGGGCAGGGGGTGAAGGCTACACCTTC
>TRBD1|TRBV5-6|NA|TRBJ1-6
CASSSTGDSPLHF
TGTGCCAGCAGCTCCACAGGGGATTCACCCCTCCACTTT
>NA|TRBV27|NA|TRBJ2-7
CASRTDYYEQYF
TGTGCCAGCAGAACCGACTACTACGAGCAGTACTTC
>NA|TRBV4-1|NA|TRBJ1-5
CASSQDRGNQPQHF
TGCGCCAGCAGCCAAGATCGGGGCAATCAGCCCCAGCATTTT
>NA|TRBV2|NA|TRBJ2-7
CASIKTDSSYEQYF
TGTGCCAGCATTAAAACGGACAGCTCCTACGAGCAGTACTTC
>TRBD2|TRBV11-2|NA|TRBJ2-7
CASSFGAGGTYEQYF
TGTGCCAGCAGCTTCGGTGCGGGAGGCACCTACGAGCAGTACTTC
>NA|TRBV7-8|NA|TRBJ2-2
CASRRPSGTGELFF
TGTGCCAGCAGGAGGCCTTCTGGCACCGGGGAGCTGTTTTTT
>TRBD1|TRBV10-3|NA|TRBJ1-2
CAISESRTGGPNYGYTF
TGTGCCATCAGTGAGTCTCGGACAGGGGGCCCCAACTATGGCTACACCTTC
>TRBD2|TRBV10-3|few|TRBJ2-5
CATTVAGGDQETQYF
TGTGCCACCACCGTAGCGGGGGGGGACCAAGAGACCCAGTACTTC
>NA|TRBV9|NA|TRBJ2-2
CASSVAQRSTGELFF
TGTGCCAGCAGCGTAGCGCAGCGGAGCACCGGGGAGCTGTTTTTT
>NA|TRBV5-6|NA|TRBJ2-1
CASSFDTYYNEQFF
TGTGCCAGCAGCTTCGACACCTACTACAATGAGCAGTTCTTC
>NA|TRBV5-4|NA|TRBJ2-3
CASSQALVLDTQYF
TGTGCCAGCAGCCAAGCGCTCGTGCTGGATACGCAGTATTTT
>NA|TRBV27|once|TRBJ2-7
CASSLGRRGEQYF
TGTGCCAGCAGTTTGGGCAGACGAGGGGAGCAGTACTTC
>NA|TRBV21-1|once|TRBJ2-7
CASSKGRTGKYEQYF
TGTGCCAGCAGCAAAGGCAGGACAGGGAAATACGAGCAGTACTTC
>NA|TRBV6-5|NA|TRBJ2-7
CAASLGHDYEQYF
TGTGCCGCATCCCTTGGCCACGACTACGAGCAGTACTTC
>TRBD1|TRBV6-1|NA|TRBJ2-7
CASSVPRDRGFGEQYF
TGTGCCAGCAGTGTACCCCGGGACAGGGGGTTCGGCGAGCAGTACTTC
>NA|TRBV15|NA|TRBJ2-7
CATSIGIDRPSYEQYF
TGTGCCACCAGCATCGGTATCGACAGGCCTTCCTACGAGCAGTACTTC
>NA|TRBV18|NA|TRBJ2-5
CASSEGLGETQYF
TGTGCCAGCTCAGAGGGACTGGGAGAGACCCAGTACTTC
>TRBD2|TRBV18|NA|TRBJ2-1
CASSPTSGRYNEQFF
TGTGCCAGCTCACCGACTAGCGGACGCTACAATGAGCAGTTCTTC